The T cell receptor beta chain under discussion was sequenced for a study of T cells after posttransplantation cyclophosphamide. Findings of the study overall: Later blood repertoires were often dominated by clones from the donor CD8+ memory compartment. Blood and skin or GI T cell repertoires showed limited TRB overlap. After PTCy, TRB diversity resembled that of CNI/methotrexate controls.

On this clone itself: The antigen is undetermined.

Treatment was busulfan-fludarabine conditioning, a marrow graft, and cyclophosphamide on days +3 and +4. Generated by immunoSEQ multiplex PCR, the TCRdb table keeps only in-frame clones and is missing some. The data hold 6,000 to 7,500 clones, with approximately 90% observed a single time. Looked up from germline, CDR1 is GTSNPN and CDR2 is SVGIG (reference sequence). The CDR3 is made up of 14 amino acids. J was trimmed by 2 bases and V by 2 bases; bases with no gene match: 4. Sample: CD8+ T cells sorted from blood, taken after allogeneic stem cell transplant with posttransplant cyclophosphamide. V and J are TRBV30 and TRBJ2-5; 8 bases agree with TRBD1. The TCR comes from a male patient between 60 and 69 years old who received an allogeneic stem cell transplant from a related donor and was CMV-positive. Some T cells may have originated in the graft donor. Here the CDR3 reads CAWSSGTGQETQYF. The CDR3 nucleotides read TGTGCCTGGAGTTCCGGGACAGGACAAGAGACCCAGTACTTC.